These 16 T cell receptor beta chains were sequenced from one sample in a study of cytomegalovirus exposure and HLA in healthy donors. The PCR was carried out with 60 Vbeta primers and 13 Jbeta primers. The table came from immunoSEQ multiplex PCR; TCRdb's copy has only in-frame clones and leaves some out. The repertoire has around 150,000 clones, roughly 76% of them found once; the top ten carry around 14%. Sequencing was done on a sample of PBMCs. All receptors derive from a woman aged 45 to 65 in good health and CMV-seronegative.

This chain uses TRBV14 with TRBJ2-2; 10 bases are a match to TRBD2. Unmatched junction bases numbered 10, after V lost 2 bases and J lost 7 bases. Germline loops: CDR1 SGHDN, CDR2 FVKESK. The length of the CDR3 is 17 residues. CDR3 protein: CASSQRLAGDLDGELFF. The CDR3 region has the DNA TGTGCCAGCAGCCAACGGCTAGCGGGAGATCTTGACGGGGAGCTGTTTTTT.

The chain couples TRBV18 to TRBJ2-7; D might be TRBD1 (7 bases). The CDR3 is 15 amino acids. V shed 6 bases and J shed 3 bases, with 18 bases lying between them. Germline-derived CDR1 and CDR2 are KGHSH and LQKENI. The CDR3 DNA reads as TGTGCCAGCTCCAGGGGGGCGGGATTAGTCTACGAGCAGTACTTC. Translating gives CASSRGAGLVYEQYF.

In regard to this clone: A much more abundant neighbour one base away suggests this may be a read error. The V and J genes are TRBV5-1 and TRBJ2-7, with 8 bases lining up with TRBD1. The CDR3 has 13 amino acids. Trimming removed 3 bases from V and 3 bases from J; junction bases left unmatched: 2. Per the germline V gene, CDR1 is SGHRS and CDR2 is YFSETQ. CDR3 loop: CASSSGQGYEQYF. In nucleotides, the CDR3 is TGCGCCAGCAGCTCCGGACAGGGCTACGAGCAGTACTTC.

The J gene is TRBJ2-5, the V gene TRBV18; D is ambiguous. CDR1 is KGHSH and CDR2 is LQKENI in the germline V gene. CDR3 length: 15 amino acids. V was cut by 3 bases and J by 1 base, with 12 bases left in between. The CDR3 spells CASSPLRGAQETQYF. The CDR3 DNA reads as TGTGCCAGCTCACCTTTGCGAGGCGCCCAAGAGACCCAGTACTTC.

The chain recombines TRBV7-2 with TRBJ1-5; tentative D call: TRBD1 (5 bases). The germline CDR1 and CDR2 sequences are SGHTA and FQGNSA. Trimming took 5 bases from V and 7 from J, leaving 12 bases between them. The CDR3 is 13 residues long. This CDR3 reads CASSLRGDQPQHF. CDR3 bases: TGTGCCAGCAGCCTCCGGGGGGACCAGCCCCAGCATTTT.

The chain combines TRBV29-1 with TRBJ1-2, with D possibly TRBD1 on 6 matching bases. The CDR3 loop spans 12 amino acids. CDR1 and CDR2 (germline): SQVTM, ANQGSEA. V was cut by 4 bases and J by 2 bases, with 8 bases left in between. The DNA for the CDR3 is TGCAGCGTTGGAGACAGGAACTATGGCTACACCTTC. This sequence encodes CSVGDRNYGYTF. Drawing the rest from reference TRBV29-1 and TRBJ1-2, the complete variable domain is SAVISQKPSRDICQRGTSLTIQCQVDSQVTMMFWYRQQPGQSLTLIATANQGSEATYESGFVIDKFPISRPNLTFSTLTVSNMSPEDSSIYLCSVGDRNYGYTFGSGTRLTVV.

This clone came up a few times. The chain has TRBV28 and TRBJ2-1; 16 bases are shared with TRBD2. Trimming removed 11 bases from V and 7 bases from J; junction bases left unmatched: 2. This CDR3 is 13 amino acids long. Germline CDR1 MDHEN, CDR2 SYDVKM. The CDR3: CAGTSGRGNEQFF. The CDR3 DNA sequence: TGTGCCGGGACTAGCGGGAGGGGAAATGAGCAGTTCTTC.

V usage is TRBV2 and J usage is TRBJ2-7; 15 bases fit TRBD2. After removal of 10 bases from V and 5 bases from J, the junction contained 9 bases not matched to a gene. This CDR3 spans 15 amino acids. Germline CDR1 reads SNHLY; CDR2 reads FYNNEI. The CDR3: CATGTSGRPRDEQYF. The DNA of the CDR3 is TGTGCCACCGGGACTAGCGGGAGGCCGCGGGACGAGCAGTACTTC. The full variable domain, its missing parts supplied by reference TRBV2 and TRBJ2-7, is EPEVTQTPSHQVTQMGQEVILRCVPISNHLYFYWYRQILGQKVEFLVSFYNNEISEKSEIFDDQFSVERPDGSNFTLKIRSTKLEDSAMYFCATGTSGRPRDEQYFGPGTRLTVT.

This chain joins TRBV11-2 and TRBJ2-2, with D perhaps matching TRBD2 (6 bases). Trimming cost V 1 base and J 4 bases, with 10 bases left between them. The CDR3 loop spans 15 amino acids. Germline CDR1 and CDR2: SGHAT and FQNNGV. CDR3 nucleotide sequence: TGTGCCAGCAGCTTAGCTAGGAGGGGCACCGGGGAGCTGTTTTTT. Translating it yields CASSLARRGTGELFF.

This chain connects TRBV10-3 to TRBJ1-2, with 8 bases identical to TRBD1. The germline CDR1 and CDR2 sequences are ENHRY and SYGVKD. This CDR3 region has 13 residues. The trim removed 6 bases at V and 6 bases at J, leaving 6 bases unmatched. CDR3 bases: TGTGCCATCAGCCCCGGACAGGGCGATGGCTACACCTTC. It codes for CAISPGQGDGYTF.

Only a few counts were recorded for this clone. The V and J genes are TRBV7-2 and TRBJ2-7; perhaps TRBD1 as D (7 bases). This CDR3 spans 15 amino acids. Trimming took off 2 bases at V and 4 bases at J, with 15 bases between the two ends. CDR1 and CDR2 (germline): SGHTA, FQGNSA. This chain's CDR3 is CASSLTSRGRYEQYF. The CDR3 coding sequence is TGTGCCAGCAGCTTAACGAGCAGGGGGAGGTACGAGCAGTACTTC. Complete variable domain (other parts from reference TRBV7-2 and TRBJ2-7): GAGVSQSPSNKVTEKGKDVELRCDPISGHTALYWYRQSLGQGLEFLIYFQGNSAPDKSGLPSDRFSAERTGGSVSTLTIQRTQQEDSAVYLCASSLTSRGRYEQYFGPGTRLTVT.

This chain links TRBV7-9 with TRBJ2-3; 10 nucleotides agree with TRBD1. Looked up from germline, CDR1 is SEHNR and CDR2 is FQNEAQ (reference sequence). The CDR3 is 15 amino acids. J gave up 3 bases and V 9 bases, and 9 bases lay outside the gene matches. The CDR3 is CARSRQGASTDTQYF. In nucleotides, the CDR3 is TGTGCCAGGAGCAGACAGGGGGCTTCTACAGATACGCAGTATTTT.

This clone was counted a few times. The chain joins TRBV6-1 to TRBJ1-1, with 8 bases lining up with TRBD1. The CDR3 runs to 13 residues. CDR1 and CDR2 (germline): MNHNS, SASEGT. V trimming: 2 bases; J trimming: 7 bases; junction bases outside the gene matches: 3. Written as DNA, the CDR3 is TGTGCCAGCAGTGAAACGGGACAGGATGAAGCTTTCTTT. Protein: CASSETGQDEAFF.

The gene calls are TRBV4-1 and TRBJ1-1, with 7 bases identical to TRBD1. Trimming at V came to 4 bases and at J to 1 base, leaving 3 bases not matched to a gene. CDR1 and CDR2 from the germline V gene are MGHRA and YSYEKL. CDR3 length: 14 residues. CDR3 in amino acids: CASSLTGANTEAFF. CDR3 nucleotide sequence: TGCGCCAGCAGCCTTACAGGGGCGAACACTGAAGCTTTCTTT.

The chain links TRBV13 to TRBJ2-3; 11 bases align to TRBD2. Unmatched junction bases numbered 4, after V lost 5 bases and J lost 6 bases. There are 14 residues in the CDR3. Germline CDR1 reads PRHDT; CDR2 reads FYEKMQ (reference sequence). CDR3 in DNA: TGTGCCAGCAGCACGGGACTAGCGGCGGATACGCAGTATTTT. Protein product: CASSTGLAADTQYF.

The CDR3 coding sequence is TGTGCCAGCAGTTCCAACACAGATACGCAGTATTTT. This encodes CASSSNTDTQYF. The chain joins TRBV28 to TRBJ2-3; D gene ambiguous. From germline, CDR1 is MDHEN and CDR2 SYDVKM. The V end lost 4 bases, the J end lost 2 bases, and 4 bases lay between the germline ends. This CDR3 is built from 12 residues.